This TCR beta chain was identified in a study of T cell responses to AZD1222 COVID-19 vaccine. Study-wide context: Second-dose intervals near 4 or 12 weeks were combined. The study's findings and limits: Mostly white British, mostly female donors; authors suggested clonal diversity may be underestimated.

Repertoires were generated with immunoSEQ multiplex PCR, while TCRdb's copy carries only in-frame clones and drops some. Here the sample spans 84,000 or so clones, around 91% being singletons. Worth noting for this clone: Its target is unknown.

This receptor was taken from an adult in good health. The source material was peripheral blood, sampled on day 0 of AZD1222 vaccination.

CDR3 coding DNA: TGTGCCAGCAGCGCCCGACAGGGGGAGGATCAGCCCCAGCATTTT. Amino acids: CASSARQGEDQPQHF. The chain links TRBV4-2 to TRBJ1-5; TRBD1 matches at 9 bases. Germline V CDR1 and CDR2: LGHNA, YNFKEQ. The CDR3 consists of 15 residues. V trimming: 5 bases; J trimming: 5 bases; junction bases outside the gene matches: 7.